A selection of T cell receptor beta chains follows, all from one sample in a study of Tregs in tolerant kidney transplant recipients. Using immunoSEQ multiplex PCR, the repertoire was profiled, and TCRdb retains in-frame clones only, with some absent. The sample lists 62,000 or so clones, roughly 98% seen once, with 0.34% in the top ten. The sequenced sample was Tregs from blood, obtained before the transplant. The receptor set was obtained from a human donor who received a combined kidney and bone marrow transplant. The CDR3 runs from the conserved cysteine through the conserved F or W. Each record gives: J gene, D gene, CDR3 length, V gene, clone size, CDR3 DNA, CDR3 protein. A D gene is named only where the DNA matches it firmly. Where a row states a size, it is once, few, many or the class of an expanded clone; other rows omit it.

>TRBJ1-2|NA|15|TRBV7-2|NA
TGTGCCAGCAGCTTAGCTCGGACAGCCAACTATGGCTACACCTTC
CASSLARTANYGYTF
>TRBJ1-2|NA|12|TRBV7-2|NA
TGTGCCAGCAGCACCCCCGGGGTTGGCTACACCTTC
CASSTPGVGYTF
>TRBJ1-5|NA|16|TRBV2|NA
TGTGCCAGCAGCCCAAGACAGGTTTATAGCAATCAGCCCCAGCATTTT
CASSPRQVYSNQPQHF
>TRBJ2-3|TRBD2|17|TRBV9|NA
TGTGCCAGCAGCCTTTCCGTCCGGCGGGGGGGAAAAAATACGCAGTATTTT
CASSLSVRRGGKNTQYF
>TRBJ2-1|NA|16|TRBV21-1|NA
TGTGCCAGCAGCGTTTACAGGGAAAATTATTTCAATGAGCAGTTCTTC
CASSVYRENYFNEQFF
>TRBJ2-7|TRBD1|16|TRBV16|NA
TGTGCCAGCAGCCAAAGACCCGGGACAGGGAAATACGAGCAGTACTTC
CASSQRPGTGKYEQYF
>TRBJ2-5|NA|14|TRBV10-3|NA
TGTGCCATCAGGGAGCCCGGACAGCAAGAGACCCAGTACTTC
CAIREPGQQETQYF
>TRBJ2-7|NA|14|TRBV12-2|NA
TGTGCAAGTCGGGCCGGGACACGGAGCTACGAGCAGTACTTC
CASRAGTRSYEQYF
>TRBJ2-7|NA|14|TRBV6-5|NA
TGTGCCAGCAGTCTCCTGGGCAGCTCCTACGAGCAGTACTTC
CASSLLGSSYEQYF
>TRBJ2-7|NA|13|TRBV5-1|NA
TGCGCCAGCAGCGGGGGGAGGTTTTACGAGCAGTACTTC
CASSGGRFYEQYF
>TRBJ2-1|NA|13|TRBV7-3|once
TGTGCCAGCAGCTTAAGTTTCAGCAATGAGCAGTTCTTC
CASSLSFSNEQFF
>TRBJ1-5|TRBD1|15|TRBV27|NA
TGTGCCAGCAGTTTATTTGCAGGGGGCCATCAGCCCCAGCATTTT
CASSLFAGGHQPQHF
>TRBJ2-1|NA|13|TRBV27|NA
TGTGCCAGCAGTTTATTCCAGTCTGGTGAGCAGTTCTTC
CASSLFQSGEQFF
>TRBJ2-7|NA|15|TRBV7-2|NA
TGTGCCAGCAGCCCGGCGGCTATCTCCTTCTACGAGCAGTACTTC
CASSPAAISFYEQYF
>TRBJ1-1|TRBD1|14|TRBV5-1|NA
TGCGCCACGACACAGGGGCAGGGAAACACTGAAGCTTTCTTT
CATTQGQGNTEAFF
>TRBJ1-1|NA|13|TRBV7-2|NA
TGTGCCAGCAGCTTAGAGAGTAGGGGGAACGCTTTCTTT
CASSLESRGNAFF
>TRBJ1-5|TRBD1|14|TRBV7-2|NA
TGTGCCAGCAGCGGGACAGGGCCGAATCAGCCCCAGCATTTT
CASSGTGPNQPQHF
>TRBJ1-4|NA|13|TRBV29-1|NA
TGCAGTGGAACACAGGGTCGGGATGAAAAACTGTTTTTT
CSGTQGRDEKLFF
>TRBJ2-1|NA|14|TRBV5-3|NA
TGTGCCAGAAGCAGCCAGGACAGACACAATGAGCAGTTCTTC
CARSSQDRHNEQFF
>TRBJ2-7|TRBD2|15|TRBV7-9|NA
TGTGCCAGCAGCTTACCTATTACTAGCGATTACGAGCAGTACTTC
CASSLPITSDYEQYF
>TRBJ2-6|NA|17|TRBV29-1|NA
TGCAGCGTTAAAACGGACATTCCAAGCTCTGGGGCCAACGTCCTGACTTTC
CSVKTDIPSSGANVLTF
>TRBJ2-7|NA|15|TRBV9|NA
TGTGCCAGCAGCGTAGCTATCGGAGCTAACTACGAGCAGTACTTC
CASSVAIGANYEQYF
>TRBJ2-7|NA|14|TRBV11-2|NA
TGTGCCAGCAGCCCATGGGAGCAGCCCTACGAGCAGTACTTC
CASSPWEQPYEQYF
>TRBJ1-2|TRBD1|16|TRBV2|NA
TGTGCCAGCAGTTGGACAGGGGCTACTTTTAACTATGGCTACACCTTC
CASSWTGATFNYGYTF
>TRBJ2-1|TRBD1|13|TRBV7-3|NA
TGTGCCAGCAGCCTAGGACAGGGCCACGAGCAGTTCTTC
CASSLGQGHEQFF
>TRBJ1-3|TRBD1|16|TRBV18|once
TGTGCCAGCTCACAAAAAATGGACAGGGCCGGAAACACCATATATTTT
CASSQKMDRAGNTIYF